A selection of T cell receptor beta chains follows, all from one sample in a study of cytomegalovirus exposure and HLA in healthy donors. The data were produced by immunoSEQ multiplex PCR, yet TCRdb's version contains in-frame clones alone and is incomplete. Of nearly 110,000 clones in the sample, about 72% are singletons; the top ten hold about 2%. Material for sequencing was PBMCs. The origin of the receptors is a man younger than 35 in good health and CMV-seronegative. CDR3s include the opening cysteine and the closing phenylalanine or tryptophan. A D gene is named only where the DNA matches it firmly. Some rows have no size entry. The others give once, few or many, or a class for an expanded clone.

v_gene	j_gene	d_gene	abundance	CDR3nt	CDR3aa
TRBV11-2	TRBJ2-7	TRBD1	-	TGTGCCAGCAGCTTAACGGACAGGGCTACCTACGAGCAGTACTTC	CASSLTDRATYEQYF
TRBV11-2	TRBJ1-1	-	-	TGTGCCAGCAGCTTAGCAGGGTCAGGAAACACTGAAGCTTTCTTT	CASSLAGSGNTEAFF
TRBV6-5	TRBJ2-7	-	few	TGTGCCAGCAGTTACGGAGGAGGTCAGGAGCAGTACTTC	CASSYGGGQEQYF
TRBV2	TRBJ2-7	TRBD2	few	TGTGCCAGCCGGGGGGGCGAGCAGTACTTC	CASRGGEQYF
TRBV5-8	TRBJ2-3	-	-	TGTGCCAGCAGCCGGGTCACAGATACGCAGTATTTT	CASSRVTDTQYF
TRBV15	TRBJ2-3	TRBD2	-	TGTGCCACCAGCAGAACCTCAACTAGCGGGGGATACACAGATACGCAGTATTTT	CATSRTSTSGGYTDTQYF
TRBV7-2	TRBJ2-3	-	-	TGTGCCAGCAGCTTAGGGCGGCTTAGCACAGATACGCAGTATTTT	CASSLGRLSTDTQYF
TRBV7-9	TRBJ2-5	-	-	TGTGCCAGCAGGCCTGCCCAGCAAGAGACCCAGTACTTC	CASRPAQQETQYF
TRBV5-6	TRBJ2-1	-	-	TGTGCCAGCAGCACGGACATCCATGAAAATGAGCAGTTCTTC	CASSTDIHENEQFF
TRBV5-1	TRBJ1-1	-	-	TGCGCCAGCAGCTTGGGGGACATGAACACTGAAGCTTTCTTT	CASSLGDMNTEAFF
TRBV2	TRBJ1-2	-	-	TGTGCCAGCATCGCAGATACAGGGAACTATGGCTACACCTTC	CASIADTGNYGYTF
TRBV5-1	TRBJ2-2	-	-	TGCGCCAGCAGCCTGTCACAGGGTCGGAGCACCGGGGAGCTGTTTTTT	CASSLSQGRSTGELFF
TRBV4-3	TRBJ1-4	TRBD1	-	TGCGCCAGCAGCGCCCAGGGGGCGGCTAATGAAAAACTGTTTTTT	CASSAQGAANEKLFF
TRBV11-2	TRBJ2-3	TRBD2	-	TGTGCCAGCAGCTTAGGGGGAACGGGGAGGGAAACAGATACGCAGTATTTT	CASSLGGTGRETDTQYF
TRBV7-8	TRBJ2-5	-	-	TGTGCCAGCAGTCTAGATGAGGAGACCCAGTACTTC	CASSLDEETQYF
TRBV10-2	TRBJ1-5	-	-	TGCGCCAGCAGTGAATCCCTAGGGGTCCAGCCCCAGCATTTT	CASSESLGVQPQHF
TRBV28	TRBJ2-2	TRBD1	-	TGTGCCAGCAGTACACTCCCCGGGACAGGGGGCTCGTACACCGGGGAGCTGTTTTTT	CASSTLPGTGGSYTGELFF
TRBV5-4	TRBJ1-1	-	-	TGTGCCAGCAGCTGGAAAGGGAGGGAACGAGAAGCTTTCTTT	CASSWKGREREAFF
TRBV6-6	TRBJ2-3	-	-	TGTGCCAGCAGTCCTTCTAGAGATACGCAGTATTTT	CASSPSRDTQYF
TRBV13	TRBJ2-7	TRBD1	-	TGTGCCAGCAGCTTGCTCGGACAGGGATCCTACGAGCAGTACTTC	CASSLLGQGSYEQYF
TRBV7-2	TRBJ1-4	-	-	TGTGCCAGCAGCTTAGCCGCAGTCGGCGGGGAACTGTTTTTT	CASSLAAVGGELFF
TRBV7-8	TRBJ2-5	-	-	TGTGCCAGCAGCTCGGACTCCCGGGAGACCCAGTACTTC	CASSSDSRETQYF
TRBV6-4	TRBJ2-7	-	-	TGTGCCAGCAGACCTCTGGGCGGGGGCCCGTACGAGCAGTACTTC	CASRPLGGGPYEQYF
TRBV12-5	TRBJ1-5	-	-	TGTGCTAGTGGTTTGGAGGATAAGAGGGAGCAGCCCCAGCATTTT	CASGLEDKREQPQHF
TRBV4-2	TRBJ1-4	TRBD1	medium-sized	TGTGCCAGCAGCCAGACGGGAGGACAGGGAAATGAAAAACTGTTTTTT	CASSQTGGQGNEKLFF
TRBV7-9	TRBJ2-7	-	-	TGTGCCAGCAGCTTAGGGCCAGGGGTGATCTACGAGCAGTACTTC	CASSLGPGVIYEQYF
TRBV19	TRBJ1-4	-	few	TGTGCCAGTAGTACCCCATTGGGGCGAGACGAAAAACTGTTTTTT	CASSTPLGRDEKLFF
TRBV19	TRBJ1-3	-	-	TGTGCCAGCCAGGACACGGCGATTATCTCCTCTGGAAACACCATATATTTT	CASQDTAIISSGNTIYF
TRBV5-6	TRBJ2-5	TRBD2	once	TGTGCCAGCAGTCTTAAGAGCGGGGTGGGTCAAGAGACCCAGTACTTC	CASSLKSGVGQETQYF
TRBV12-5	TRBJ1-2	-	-	TGTGCTACCCTCCAGGGTAATCAGGGCTACCCCTTC	CATLQGNQGYPF